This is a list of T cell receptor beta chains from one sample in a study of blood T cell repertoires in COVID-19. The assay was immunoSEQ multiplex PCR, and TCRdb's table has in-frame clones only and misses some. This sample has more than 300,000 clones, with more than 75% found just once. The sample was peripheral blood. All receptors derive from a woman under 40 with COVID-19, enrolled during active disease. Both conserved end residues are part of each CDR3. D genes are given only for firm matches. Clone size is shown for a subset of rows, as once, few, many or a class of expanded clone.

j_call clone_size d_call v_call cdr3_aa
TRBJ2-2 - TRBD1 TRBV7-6 CASSLETGYGGELFF
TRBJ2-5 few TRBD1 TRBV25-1 CASSESRQGYQETQYF
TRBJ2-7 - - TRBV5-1 CASSLAGGSYEQYF
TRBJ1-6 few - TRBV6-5 CASSYDRNYNSPLHF
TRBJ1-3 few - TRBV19 CASSIQRGGDTIYF
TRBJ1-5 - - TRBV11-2 CASSLSGGEDQPQHF
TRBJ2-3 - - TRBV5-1 CASSPAPNTDTQYF
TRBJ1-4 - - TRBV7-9 CASSLYGRPSGGEKLFF
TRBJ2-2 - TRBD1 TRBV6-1 CASSERGQGTGELFF
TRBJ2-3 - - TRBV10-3 CAISDLGDTQYF
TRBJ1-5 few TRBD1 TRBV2 CASSATGTRPQHF
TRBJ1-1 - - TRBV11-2 CASSSDGRGQNTEAFF
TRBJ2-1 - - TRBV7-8 CASSLARGWREGEQFF
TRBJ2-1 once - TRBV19 CASSSTYNEQFF
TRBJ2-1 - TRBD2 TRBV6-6 CASSYPSGNRDEQFF
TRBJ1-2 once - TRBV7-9 CASSSDTNYGYTF
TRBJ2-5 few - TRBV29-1 CSVAGMETQYF
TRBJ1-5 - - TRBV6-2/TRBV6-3 CASSYSQENQPQHF
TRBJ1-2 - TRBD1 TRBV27 CASSRQQGSYGYTF
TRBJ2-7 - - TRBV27 CASSLSLRGYSYEQYF
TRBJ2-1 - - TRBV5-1 CASSLAGAHEQFF
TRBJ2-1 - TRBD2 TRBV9 CASSVGPGGPVNEQFF
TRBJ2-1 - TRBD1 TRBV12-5 CASGLVRYRDRGNSYNEQFF
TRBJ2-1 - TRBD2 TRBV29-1 CSVEDRGGRAYNEQFF
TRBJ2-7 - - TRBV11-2 CASSLTDSFYEQYF
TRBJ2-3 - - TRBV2 CASSATGDTQYF
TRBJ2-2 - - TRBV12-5 CASGLVVAENTGELFF
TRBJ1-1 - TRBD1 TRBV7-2 CASSTNRGHTEAFF
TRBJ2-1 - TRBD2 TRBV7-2 CASSLGMGLPIAEQFF
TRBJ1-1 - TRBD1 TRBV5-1 CASSATGANTEAFF
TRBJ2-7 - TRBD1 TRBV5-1 CASSSPRTGSSYEQYF
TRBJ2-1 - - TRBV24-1 CATSDSGLPYNEQFF
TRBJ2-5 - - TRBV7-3 CASSPGPSAGTQYF
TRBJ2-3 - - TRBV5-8 CASSRGLAAFTDTQYF
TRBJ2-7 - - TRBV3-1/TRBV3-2 CASSRGQYEQYF
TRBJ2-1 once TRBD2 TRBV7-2 CASSLVGLAGAYNEQFF
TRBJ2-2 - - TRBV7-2 CASSLARRENTGELFF
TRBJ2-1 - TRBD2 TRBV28 CASSSLSSGSDLDEQFF
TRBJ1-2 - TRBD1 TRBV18 CASSPSDRDGYTF
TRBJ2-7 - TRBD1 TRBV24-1 CATSAGQGAYEQYF
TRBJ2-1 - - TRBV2 CASSRLAVSYNEQFF
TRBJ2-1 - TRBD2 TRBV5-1 CASSLGLSGPPYNEQFF
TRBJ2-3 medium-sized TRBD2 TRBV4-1 CASSLGLASTDTQYF
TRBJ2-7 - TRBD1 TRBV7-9 CASSASGTGYEQYF
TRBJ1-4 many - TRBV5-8 CASSLRGDTNEKLFF
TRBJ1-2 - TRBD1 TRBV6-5 CASSYDRGINYGYTF
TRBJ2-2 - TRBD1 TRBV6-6 CASRKDRGRTGELFF